This T cell receptor (beta chain) was profiled in a study of blood T cell repertoires in COVID-19. About the research overall: PBMCs, B-cell-depleted T cells, or T cells were the source of the cDNA or gDNA that made up the material.

Only one count was recorded for this clone. Recruits, aged about 18 to 100 years, lived in about two dozen US areas. Cohort assignment relied on participant-reported clinical history. Sequenced by immunoSEQ multiplex PCR; TCRdb stores in-frame clones only, minus some. The table records more than 150,000 clones, around 90% of them present only once. There are 19 residues in the CDR3. V gave up 1 base and J gave up 4 bases; unmatched junction bases: 11. Germline V gene data show CDR1 as MDHEN and CDR2 as SYDVKM. Input material: PBMCs or T cells enriched from blood (not recorded which). The sequence came from a woman aged 25 to 39 who had recovered from COVID-19. This rearrangement joins TRBV28 to TRBJ2-1, with 12 bases that match TRBD2. Here the CDR3 DNA reads TGTGCCAGCAGTTTATCCTGGGCTAGCGGGAGGGCCGGGTACAATGAGCAGTTCTTC. It encodes CASSLSWASGRAGYNEQFF.